The source of this T cell receptor (beta chain) is a study of blood T cell repertoires in COVID-19. In the study overall: PBMCs, B-cell-depleted T cells, or T cells were the source of the cDNA or gDNA that made up the material.

The V gene lost 4 bases and the J gene lost 3 bases, with 17 bases spanning the gap. Germline-derived CDR1 and CDR2 are LNHDA and SQIVND (reference sequence). The CDR3 extends over 16 amino acids. Source study methods: Reference gene primer amplification in the assay estimated nucleated cell counts. The repertoire was sequenced with immunoSEQ multiplex PCR; TCRdb's copy has only in-frame clones and lacks some. D and trimming come from the DNA, and the V and J calls and clone size come from that table. The table lists about 270,000 clones, 86% of them singletons. This chain links TRBV19 with TRBJ2-3; TRBD2 might be the D (6 bases). The clonotype originates from a man aged 35 to 55 with active or convalescent COVID-19. Sequencing was done on a sample of peripheral blood. For the CDR3, the DNA is TGTGCCAGTAGTAAAGAGTTGGGGGGAAGTACAGATACGCAGTATTTT. Translated, it gives CASSKELGGSTDTQYF.